This is a list of T cell receptor beta chains from one sample in a study of shared clonotypes between healthy human individuals. Assay used: immunoSEQ multiplex PCR; TCRdb lists only in-frame clones, some missing. The repertoire has 150,000 to 200,000 clones, 80% to 95% of them found once; the top ten carry around 0.067%. The sample consisted of naive CD4+ T cells sorted from blood. The receptors here all came from a woman in her thirties in good health. Each CDR3 is given with its conserved first and last residue. Fields, in order: V gene, D gene, clone size, J gene, CDR3 protein, CDR3 DNA. D genes are given only for firm matches. Clone size, where shown, is once, few, many, or a class for clones that have expanded.

TRBV27	.	.	TRBJ1-3	CASSPGVSGNTIYF	TGTGCCAGCAGTCCTGGGGTCTCTGGAAACACCATATATTTT
TRBV5-4	TRBD2	.	TRBJ2-5	CASSLGTRSEQYF	TGTGCCAGCAGCCTAGGGACTAGGAGTGAGCAGTACTTC
TRBV5-1	TRBD2	.	TRBJ2-7	CASSLGTSGFYEQYF	TGCGCCAGCAGCTTAGGGACTAGCGGCTTCTACGAGCAGTACTTC
TRBV30	.	.	TRBJ2-6	CAWGRGSGANVLTF	TGTGCCTGGGGAAGGGGTTCTGGGGCCAACGTCCTGACTTTC
TRBV7-8	.	.	TRBJ2-7	CASSLAGGAPYEQYF	TGTGCCAGCAGCTTAGCCGGGGGTGCCCCCTACGAGCAGTACTTC
TRBV27	.	few	TRBJ1-3	CASSLKATGNTIYF	TGTGCCAGCAGTTTGAAGGCAACTGGAAACACCATATATTTT
TRBV20-1	.	.	TRBJ2-1	CSASREQFF	TGCAGTGCTAGTCGGGAGCAGTTCTTC
TRBV6-6	.	.	TRBJ2-7	CASRRKDEQYF	TGTGCCAGCAGGCGTAAGGACGAGCAGTACTTC
TRBV18	.	once	TRBJ2-3	CASSRAADTQYF	TGTGCCAGCTCAAGGGCCGCAGATACGCAGTATTTT
TRBV5-5	.	.	TRBJ2-7	CASSSTRANHEQYF	TGTGCCAGCAGCTCGACACGGGCGAACCACGAGCAGTACTTC
TRBV28	.	.	TRBJ2-1	CASSPDTPFKFF	TGTGCCAGCAGTCCCGACACCCCCTTTAAGTTCTTC
TRBV5-8	TRBD1	.	TRBJ2-7	CASSRDRGPGGPSYEQYF	TGTGCCAGCAGCCGGGACAGGGGCCCAGGAGGGCCCTCCTACGAGCAGTACTTC
TRBV10-3	TRBD2	.	TRBJ2-7	CAISESATSGAYEQYF	TGTGCCATCAGTGAGTCGGCGACTAGCGGGGCCTACGAGCAGTACTTC
TRBV19	TRBD2	.	TRBJ2-7	CASSTGAGVNEQYF	TGTGCCAGTAGTACGGGAGCGGGAGTTAACGAGCAGTACTTC
TRBV6-1	.	.	TRBJ1-5	CASRGQLNQPQHF	TGTGCCAGCCGGGGACAACTCAATCAGCCCCAGCATTTT
TRBV5-1	TRBD1	.	TRBJ1-2	CASSLVSSTGYGYTF	TGCGCCAGCAGCTTGGTCTCGTCGACAGGGTATGGCTACACCTTC
TRBV19	.	.	TRBJ1-2	CASSRRQGRSITF	TGTGCCAGTAGCCGTCGGCAGGGGAGATCTATCACCTTC
TRBV7-6	TRBD2	.	TRBJ2-1	CASSSGLAGGQFF	TGTGCCAGCAGCTCAGGACTAGCGGGAGGCCAGTTCTTC
TRBV29-1	.	.	TRBJ2-7	CSVDKQGTYEQYF	TGCAGCGTTGATAAACAGGGGACTTACGAGCAGTACTTC
TRBV5-1	TRBD1	.	TRBJ1-2	CASSRTGEQSGYTF	TGCGCCAGCAGCCGGACAGGGGAACAGAGCGGCTACACCTTC
TRBV5-1	.	.	TRBJ1-2	CASSLEGPYGYTF	TGCGCCAGCAGCTTGGAAGGTCCCTATGGCTACACCTTC
TRBV7-8	.	.	TRBJ2-7	CASSLQSHEQYF	TGTGCCAGCAGCTTGCAAAGTCACGAGCAGTACTTC
TRBV7-9	TRBD2	.	TRBJ2-7	CASSLRGGLAGAGYEQYF	TGTGCCAGCAGCTTAAGAGGAGGGCTAGCGGGAGCTGGGTACGAGCAGTACTTC
TRBV28	.	.	TRBJ1-1	CASSPSAIRAFF	TGTGCCAGCAGTCCATCGGCCATTCGGGCTTTCTTT
TRBV4-2	.	.	TRBJ2-5	CASSQEHYQETQYF	TGTGCCAGCAGCCAAGAGCACTACCAAGAGACCCAGTACTTC
TRBV10-3	.	.	TRBJ2-7	CAISDPRGYEQYF	TGTGCCATCAGTGACCCCCGGGGGTACGAGCAGTACTTC
TRBV7-8	.	.	TRBJ2-2	CASSPKDGNTGELFF	TGTGCCAGCAGCCCGAAGGACGGAAACACCGGGGAGCTGTTTTTT
TRBV2	.	.	TRBJ1-5	CASSEGNQPQHF	TGTGCCAGCAGTGAGGGCAATCAGCCCCAGCATTTT
TRBV7-2	TRBD1	.	TRBJ1-5	CASSRDRGQGQPQHF	TGTGCCAGCAGCCGGGACAGGGGTCAGGGTCAGCCCCAGCATTTT
TRBV6-5	TRBD1	.	TRBJ2-4	CASSPDRGRKNIQYF	TGTGCCAGCAGCCCGGACAGGGGAAGGAAAAACATTCAGTACTTC
TRBV7-9	.	.	TRBJ1-2	CASSLVYRAESNYGYTF	TGTGCCAGCAGCTTGGTTTACAGGGCTGAGTCTAACTATGGCTACACCTTC
TRBV7-2	.	.	TRBJ2-7	CASSPKTSLVGGEQYF	TGTGCCAGCAGCCCCAAGACTAGCCTAGTAGGGGGCGAGCAGTACTTC
TRBV5-1	.	.	TRBJ2-5	CASSLGIPGETQYF	TGCGCCAGCAGCTTGGGGATACCTGGGGAGACCCAGTACTTC
TRBV18	.	.	TRBJ2-7	CASSPPGRGVFEQYF	TGTGCCAGCTCACCACCGGGCCGAGGGGTATTCGAGCAGTACTTC
TRBV27	.	.	TRBJ1-6	CASSPDSYNSPLHF	TGTGCCAGCAGCCCAGACAGTTATAATTCACCCCTCCACTTT
TRBV5-6	TRBD1	.	TRBJ2-4	CASSRPGTAKNIQYF	TGTGCCAGCAGCCGCCCCGGGACAGCAAAAAACATTCAGTACTTC
TRBV19	.	.	TRBJ1-6	CASSPGTTSYNSPLHF	TGTGCCAGTAGCCCCGGGACAACCTCTTATAATTCACCCCTCCACTTT
TRBV7-9	.	.	TRBJ1-4	CASSPQGTVREKLFF	TGTGCCAGCAGCCCCCAGGGAACGGTTCGGGAAAAACTGTTTTTT
TRBV5-4	TRBD2	.	TRBJ2-7	CASRPGLAGDLYEQYF	TGTGCCAGCAGGCCCGGACTAGCGGGAGATCTCTACGAGCAGTACTTC
TRBV2	TRBD2	.	TRBJ2-3	CASSETSGRAVVGDTQYF	TGTGCCAGCAGTGAAACTAGCGGGAGGGCCGTGGTTGGAGATACGCAGTATTTT
TRBV5-1	.	.	TRBJ2-7	CASSSGDIVGYEQYF	TGCGCCAGCAGCTCCGGGGACATAGTAGGCTACGAGCAGTACTTC
TRBV28	.	.	TRBJ2-7	CASSRPLRGPYEQYF	TGTGCCAGCAGTCGGCCGTTGAGGGGCCCCTACGAGCAGTACTTC
TRBV30	.	.	TRBJ1-4	CAWQGFSTNEKLFF	TGTGCCTGGCAGGGATTCTCAACTAATGAAAAACTGTTTTTT
TRBV11-2	.	.	TRBJ2-7	CASIGQYEQYF	TGTGCCAGCATAGGACAGTACGAGCAGTACTTC
TRBV2	.	.	TRBJ1-2	CASSLGLGDGYTF	TGTGCCAGCAGCCTGGGCCTGGGGGATGGCTACACCTTC
TRBV15	TRBD2	.	TRBJ2-1	CATSRGLAGDHNEQFF	TGTGCCACCAGCCGGGGACTAGCGGGAGACCACAATGAGCAGTTCTTC
TRBV4-1	TRBD2	few	TRBJ2-7	CASSQARGAGEQYF	TGCGCCAGCAGCCAAGCTAGGGGAGCGGGGGAGCAGTACTTC
TRBV5-1	.	.	TRBJ2-7	CASSLASTYEQYF	TGCGCCAGCAGCTTAGCGTCTACCTACGAGCAGTACTTC
TRBV28	TRBD2	.	TRBJ2-7	CASRLAGVSYEQYF	TGTGCCAGCAGGCTAGCGGGAGTCTCCTACGAGCAGTACTTC